This TCR beta chain was obtained from a study of preoperative IRX-2 immunotherapy in early breast cancer. Stated treatment: preoperative locoregional IRX-2 cytokine immunotherapy. Samples came from a phase Ib trial of preoperative locoregional IRX-2 cytokine immunotherapy. Sequencing was performed with immunoSEQ multiplex PCR; in TCRdb, only in-frame clones are kept and a portion is missing. The table includes around 25,000 clones, about 87% detected once. This clone ranks as medium-sized (0.01 to 0.1%). The source of this sequence is a human donor with breast cancer. The material sequenced was tumor tissue, taken after IRX-2 immunotherapy.

The CDR3 DNA reads as TGTGCCAGCCCCGGGACGGGGAACACCGGGGAGCTGTTTTTT. It yields the protein CASPGTGNTGELFF. The V and J genes are TRBV6-9 and TRBJ2-2; D is possibly TRBD1 or TRBD2 (5 bases each). The CDR3 runs 14 residues. Germline V gene sequence: CDR1 MNHGY, CDR2 SVAAGI. The V and J ends lost 8 bases and 1 base respectively, with 11 bases between them.